A selection of T cell receptor beta chains follows, all from one sample in a study of radiotherapy plus CTLA-4 blockade in lung cancer. Measured with immunoSEQ multiplex PCR; TCRdb has only the in-frame clones, and not every one. The table includes about 49,000 clones, approximately 85% detected once. The source was peripheral blood, collected from a patient treated with radiotherapy plus ipilimumab. The receptors were sampled from a human donor with non-small cell lung cancer whose response to radiotherapy plus ipilimumab could not be evaluated. The CDR3 runs from the conserved cysteine through the conserved F or W. The D gene is left open where the match is weak. For some rows the clone size is stated as once, few or many, or as a class when expanded; others skip it.

J	V	size	D	DNA	CDR3
TRBJ2-3	TRBV7-9	once	NA	TGTGCCAGCAGCTCCGACCGGGGAGGTAGGGCAGATACGCAGTATTTT	CASSSDRGGRADTQYF
TRBJ2-7	TRBV28	NA	NA	TGTGCCAGCGGTCTTGGGACAATCTCCTACGAGCAGTACTTC	CASGLGTISYEQYF
TRBJ2-5	TRBV5-1	NA	NA	TGCGCCAGCAGCTTGGGACTAGAGGAGACCCAGTACTTC	CASSLGLEETQYF
TRBJ2-1	TRBV15	NA	TRBD2	TGTGCCACCAGCAGAGATCCTAGTGGGAGGGGAGTGAAAAATGAGCAGTTCTTC	CATSRDPSGRGVKNEQFF
TRBJ2-1	TRBV29-1	NA	TRBD1	TGCAGCGTCGCTGGACAGGGGGCATGGGAGCAGTTCTTC	CSVAGQGAWEQFF
TRBJ1-1	TRBV5-1	NA	TRBD1	TGCGCCAGCAGCTTGCTTGGGTTTACAGGGGCCACTGAAGCTTTCTTT	CASSLLGFTGATEAFF
TRBJ2-7	TRBV28	NA	TRBD1	TGTGCCAGCAGCCGGTTCGGACAGGGGGACTACGAGCAGTACTTC	CASSRFGQGDYEQYF
TRBJ2-1	TRBV15	NA	NA	TGTGCCACCAGCAGTGAACTCCGTTACGAGCAGTTCTTC	CATSSELRYEQFF
TRBJ2-1	TRBV10-2	once	NA	TGCGCCAGCATCCCGGGACTCACCTCCTACAATGAGCAGTTCTTC	CASIPGLTSYNEQFF
TRBJ2-2	TRBV9	once	NA	TGTGCCAGCAGCGTAGTAGGGGCGGCCGGGGAGCTGTTTTTT	CASSVVGAAGELFF
TRBJ1-5	TRBV21-1	NA	NA	TGTGCCAGCAGGAATGGGGGCAGCCCTTACGATCAGCCCCAGCATTTT	CASRNGGSPYDQPQHF
TRBJ1-4	TRBV30	NA	NA	TGTGCCTGGAGTGGAGGAGGAGGTGAAAAACTGTTTTTT	CAWSGGGGEKLFF
TRBJ2-7	TRBV13	once	TRBD1	TGTGCCAGCAGCCCACGCCGGGACAGGGATATCGAGCAGTACTTC	CASSPRRDRDIEQYF
TRBJ2-7	TRBV15	NA	NA	TGTGCCACCAGCAGAGTGGCAGGGAGGTCTTACGAGCAGTACTTC	CATSRVAGRSYEQYF
TRBJ1-2	TRBV7-2	NA	TRBD1	TGTGCCAGCAGCTTGCAGACAGGGACCGATGGCTACACCTTC	CASSLQTGTDGYTF
TRBJ1-2	TRBV30	NA	TRBD1	TGTGCCTTAAGACAGGGCCGGGGCTACACCTTC	CALRQGRGYTF
TRBJ2-2	TRBV10-3	NA	NA	TGTGCCAGTCTAAGTTCAAGCGATTCAACCGAGCTGTTTTTT	CASLSSSDSTELFF
TRBJ1-1	TRBV27	NA	NA	TGTGCCAGCAGTTCGACACCTTACATGGGCACTGAAGCTTTCTTT	CASSSTPYMGTEAFF
TRBJ2-7	TRBV9	once	NA	TGTGCCAGCAGCGTAGCCGGGATGGGGGAGCAGTACTTC	CASSVAGMGEQYF
TRBJ1-2	TRBV27	NA	NA	TGTGCCAGCAGCCCCATGGGCTCGTCGGTATCTTATGGCTACACCTTC	CASSPMGSSVSYGYTF
TRBJ1-5	TRBV19	NA	NA	TGTGCCAGTAGTATAGCCGAGAGGAGGAATCAGCCCCAGCATTTT	CASSIAERRNQPQHF
TRBJ2-6	TRBV19	few	NA	TGTGCCAGTAGTATCGGGTTTTCAGGGACTGGGGCCAACGTCCTGACTTTC	CASSIGFSGTGANVLTF
TRBJ2-5	TRBV28	once	NA	TGTGCCAGCAGTTTCCCCCTGGTCGGGGAAGGCCAGTACTTC	CASSFPLVGEGQYF
TRBJ1-4	TRBV4-1	NA	NA	TGCGCCAGCAGCCAAGGCAGGGGTGGCGAAAAACTGTTTTTT	CASSQGRGGEKLFF
TRBJ2-5	TRBV7-8	NA	TRBD1	TGTGCCAGCAGCTTCAGGGGGAAGGAGACCCAGTACTTC	CASSFRGKETQYF
TRBJ2-1	TRBV4-2	NA	TRBD2	TGTGCCAGCAGCAGGAGCGGGAATGAGCTAAATGAGCAGTTCTTC	CASSRSGNELNEQFF
TRBJ2-7	TRBV19	NA	TRBD2	TGTGCCAGTAGTTTGGGAACGGCTAGCGGGAGTAGGTACGAGCAGTACTTC	CASSLGTASGSRYEQYF
TRBJ1-2	TRBV5-1	NA	NA	TGCGCCAGCAGCTTGGGAGGGGGCTATGGCTACACCTTC	CASSLGGGYGYTF
TRBJ2-7	TRBV7-8	NA	TRBD1	TGTGCCAGCAGCTCCCAGACAGGGCCCTACGAGCAGTACTTC	CASSSQTGPYEQYF
TRBJ2-7	TRBV6-1	once	NA	TGTGCCAGCAGTGAAGGAGGGGGGGCAATATCCTACGAGCAGTACTTC	CASSEGGGAISYEQYF
TRBJ2-5	TRBV7-9	NA	NA	TGTGCCAGCAGCCATCCGGGACTCCAAGAGACCCAGTACTTC	CASSHPGLQETQYF
TRBJ2-5	TRBV29-1	NA	TRBD1	TGCAGCGTTGGGACAGGGCCAGAGACCCAGTACTTC	CSVGTGPETQYF
TRBJ2-7	TRBV4-1	NA	TRBD2	TGCGCCAGCAGCCTCCGCGGACTAGCGGGAGCCTACGAGCAGTACTTC	CASSLRGLAGAYEQYF